This T cell receptor (beta chain) was sequenced for a study of early T cells in non-severe SARS-CoV-2 infection. Remarks on this clonotype: Its specificity is unknown.

The TCR library protocol attached unique molecular identifiers to the individual cDNA molecules. TCRdb reanalysed the 5' RACE reads using MiXCR and keeps one entry per CDR3 protein. The sample holds approximately 56,000 distinct CDR3 sequences, under 12% seen once. Study-wide points: VDJdb matching skewed toward anti-spike CD8 responses, missing private and CD4 specificities.

The sequence was collected from an adult who was a healthcare worker with PCR-confirmed SARS-CoV-2 infection or an uninfected control (not recorded which). Sequencing was performed on whole blood.

The chain's CDR3 is CASSPWWEGSNEQFF. Written as DNA, the CDR3 is TGTGCCAGCAGCCCATGGTGGGAGGGGTCTAATGAGCAGTTCTTC. This rearrangement joins TRBV6-2 or TRBV6-3 to TRBJ2-1; TRBD2 agrees at 7 bases. This CDR3 has 15 residues. Trimming cost V 6 bases and J 7 bases; bases outside gene matches: 12. From germline, CDR1 is MNHEY and CDR2 SVGEGT.